This TCR beta chain originates from a study of blood T cell repertoires in COVID-19. Study at large: Samples taken during acute and convalescent COVID-19 were collected in the United States, Italy and Spain. T cells, B-cell-depleted T cells, or PBMCs provided the cDNA or gDNA that served as material.

In the authors' workflow: From reference gene primer amplification, estimates of nucleated cell counts were derived. Some clones are missing from TCRdb's copy, which holds only in-frame ones; the method was immunoSEQ multiplex PCR. The V and J calls and clone size are taken from that table; D and trimming were inferred from the DNA. Among some 83,000 clones listed, approximately 80% were seen once. This CDR3 region has 13 residues. Deletions cut 7 bases from V and 0 bases from J, with 10 bases between. Germline assignment: CDR1 SNHLY and CDR2 FYNNEI. The source is a man older than 75 with acute or convalescent COVID-19. The genes are TRBV2 and TRBJ2-7; a weak D match, TRBD1 (5 bases). Sequenced: peripheral blood. The CDR3 spells CASMGPGSYEQYF. The DNA for the CDR3 is TGTGCCAGCATGGGGCCAGGCTCCTACGAGCAGTACTTC.